The rows below give T cell receptor beta chains drawn from one sample of a study of monozygotic twins with inflammatory bowel disease. TCRdb reanalyzed the 5' RACE reads and collapses them to one entry per CDR3 protein, without DNA. This sample's table has approximately 400,000 distinct CDR3 sequences. The specimen sequenced was blood. The receptors derive from a human donor with ulcerative colitis or Crohn's disease, or a healthy co-twin of an affected twin (not recorded which). Each CDR3 is given with its conserved first and last residue.

cdr3_aa: CASSFEAGAWNEQFF; j_call: TRBJ2-1; v_call: TRBV28
cdr3_aa: CASSVGFQPGNEQFF; j_call: TRBJ2-1; v_call: TRBV9
cdr3_aa: CASSGGTGVRNEQFF; j_call: TRBJ2-1; v_call: TRBV7-2
cdr3_aa: CASSPTADRAYEQYF; j_call: TRBJ2-7; v_call: TRBV5-1
cdr3_aa: CASSSPTGKNTEAFF; j_call: TRBJ1-1; v_call: TRBV7-9
cdr3_aa: CASSWFPVGGGRETQYF; j_call: TRBJ2-5; v_call: TRBV12-3/TRBV12-4
cdr3_aa: CASSQDALQGRTYGYTF; j_call: TRBJ1-2; v_call: TRBV4-1
cdr3_aa: CASSIRDRGEKLFF; j_call: TRBJ1-4; v_call: TRBV5-4
cdr3_aa: CASTLLAGLSEQYF; j_call: TRBJ2-7; v_call: TRBV5-6
cdr3_aa: CASSLLASGSSNEQFF; j_call: TRBJ2-1; v_call: TRBV7-2
cdr3_aa: CASSLGQVGQPQHF; j_call: TRBJ1-5; v_call: TRBV7-9
cdr3_aa: CASTTIGLAGTGELFF; j_call: TRBJ2-2; v_call: TRBV28
cdr3_aa: CASSRQLNSPLHF; j_call: TRBJ1-6; v_call: TRBV7-3
cdr3_aa: CASSRPTSGGTDTQYF; j_call: TRBJ2-3; v_call: TRBV5-1
cdr3_aa: CAISEGVNYEQYF; j_call: TRBJ2-7; v_call: TRBV10-3
cdr3_aa: CSARESGNYGYTF; j_call: TRBJ1-2; v_call: TRBV20-1
cdr3_aa: CASSLESRHSGNTIYF; j_call: TRBJ1-3; v_call: TRBV7-2
cdr3_aa: CASSLAASGSVAEQYF; j_call: TRBJ2-7; v_call: TRBV7-8
cdr3_aa: CASSSGRQETQYF; j_call: TRBJ2-5; v_call: TRBV11-2
cdr3_aa: CASSFAGGSYEQYF; j_call: TRBJ2-7; v_call: TRBV12-3/TRBV12-4
cdr3_aa: CASSSSGFWGNEQFF; j_call: TRBJ2-1; v_call: TRBV5-1
cdr3_aa: CASSHLRDRGNSPLHF; j_call: TRBJ1-6; v_call: TRBV23-1
cdr3_aa: CASRERNHGYTF; j_call: TRBJ1-2; v_call: TRBV6-5
cdr3_aa: CASSQLPPEAFF; j_call: TRBJ1-1; v_call: TRBV16
cdr3_aa: CASSLDRAGDTQYF; j_call: TRBJ2-3; v_call: TRBV5-1
cdr3_aa: CASSLGSGGTPYEQYF; j_call: TRBJ2-7; v_call: TRBV7-2
cdr3_aa: CASSLGRNNEQFF; j_call: TRBJ2-1; v_call: TRBV7-3
cdr3_aa: CASSPQGAVEAFF; j_call: TRBJ1-1; v_call: TRBV18
cdr3_aa: CAILLGQGNNEQFF; j_call: TRBJ2-1; v_call: TRBV10-3
cdr3_aa: CSADPWKGNQPQHF; j_call: TRBJ1-5; v_call: TRBV20-1
cdr3_aa: CASSPTSGGMNTEAFF; j_call: TRBJ1-1; v_call: TRBV7-3
cdr3_aa: CATSGARTSGRDEQFF; j_call: TRBJ2-1; v_call: TRBV24-1
cdr3_aa: CASSKGRELMNTEAFF; j_call: TRBJ1-1; v_call: TRBV21-1
cdr3_aa: CASSLSLIGSGSLETDTQYF; j_call: TRBJ2-3; v_call: TRBV28
cdr3_aa: CASSLEGTGLGEQFF; j_call: TRBJ2-1; v_call: TRBV11-3
cdr3_aa: CASSPVPAYGYTF; j_call: TRBJ1-2; v_call: TRBV6-5
cdr3_aa: CATSGQGVRTEAFF; j_call: TRBJ1-1; v_call: TRBV6-1
cdr3_aa: CATSRRDSYEQYF; j_call: TRBJ2-7; v_call: TRBV24-1
cdr3_aa: CASSKPHSPYEQYF; j_call: TRBJ2-7; v_call: TRBV21-1
cdr3_aa: CASSPPDTWEQYF; j_call: TRBJ2-7; v_call: TRBV18
cdr3_aa: CASSTGTDNQPQHF; j_call: TRBJ1-5; v_call: TRBV5-1
cdr3_aa: CASSLGAGGALSQFF; j_call: TRBJ2-1; v_call: TRBV7-8